This record concerns one T cell receptor beta chain sequence. The CDR3 runs to 14 residues. Germline V gives CDR1 SGHDT, CDR2 YYEEEE. V gave up 4 bases and J gave up 5 bases; unmatched junction bases: 8. The sample belongs to a study of immune cell composition in non-small cell lung cancer. Assay used: immunoSEQ multiplex PCR; TCRdb lists only in-frame clones, some missing. The sample carries approximately 1,800 clones, about three quarters recorded once. Normal lung was sampled as far from the tumour as possible, at least 3 cm. The source of this sequence is a human donor with non-small cell lung cancer. The V call is TRBV5-6, the J call TRBJ2-5, with 7 bases that match TRBD1. Sequencing was done on a sample of non-adjacent lung tissue. CDR3 sequence: CASSKTGPGETQYF. CDR3 DNA sequence: TGTGCCAGCAGCAAGACAGGGCCGGGGGAGACCCAGTACTTC.